The entry that follows covers one T cell receptor (beta chain) sequence. No antigen is known for it. Other DNA sequences in the same sample also yield this CDR3. The sample comes from a study of shared clonotypes between healthy human individuals. Study processing details: For the immunoSEQ data, sequences were junction-only without quality scores, so filtering differed. Here immunoSEQ multiplex PCR was the method, and the copy in TCRdb shows in-frame clones only, minus some. D and trimming were read from the DNA, whereas the V and J calls and clone size are those reported in that table. The table has just over 2,000,000 clones, 85% to 95% seen once. Whole-study results and caveats: In a handful of donors, about 5% of naive CD4 clonotypes appeared in common.

Germline V gene sequence: CDR1 LNHDA, CDR2 SQIVND (reference sequence). V lost 1 base, J lost 4 bases, and 8 bases lay in between. This CDR3 spans 14 amino acids. The receptor was isolated from a man between 18 and 29 years old in good health. The rearrangement uses TRBV19 and TRBJ1-5, with D unclear. The sequenced sample consisted of naive CD4+ T cells sorted from blood. As for subset: CD45RA+ positively selected. CDR3 protein: CASSIVKGNQPQHF. CDR3 bases: TGTGCCAGTAGTATAGTAAAGGGAAATCAGCCCCAGCATTTT. Filled out from reference TRBV19 and TRBJ1-5, the complete variable domain reads DGGITQSPKYLFRKEGQNVTLSCEQNLNHDAMYWYRQDPGQGLRLIYYSQIVNDFQKGDIAEGYSVSREKKESFPLTVTSAQKNPTAFYLCASSIVKGNQPQHFGDGTRLSIL.